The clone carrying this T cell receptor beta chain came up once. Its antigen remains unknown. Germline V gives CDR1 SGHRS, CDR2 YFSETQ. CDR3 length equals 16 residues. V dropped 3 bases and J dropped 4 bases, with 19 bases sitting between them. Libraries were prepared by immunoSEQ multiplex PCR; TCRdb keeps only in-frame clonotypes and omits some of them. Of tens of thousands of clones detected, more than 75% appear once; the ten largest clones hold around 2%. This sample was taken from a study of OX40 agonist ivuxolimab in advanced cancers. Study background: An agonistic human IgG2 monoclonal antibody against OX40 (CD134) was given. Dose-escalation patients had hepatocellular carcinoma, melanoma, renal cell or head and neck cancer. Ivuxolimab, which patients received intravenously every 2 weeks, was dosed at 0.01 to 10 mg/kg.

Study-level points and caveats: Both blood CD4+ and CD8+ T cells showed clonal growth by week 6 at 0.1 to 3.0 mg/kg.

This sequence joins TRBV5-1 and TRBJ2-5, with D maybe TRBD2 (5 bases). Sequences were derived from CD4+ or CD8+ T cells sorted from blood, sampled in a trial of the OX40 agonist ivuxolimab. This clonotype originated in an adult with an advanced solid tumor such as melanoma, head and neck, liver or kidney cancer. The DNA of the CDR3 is TGCGCCAGCAGCTGGGCCTCAAACCTACTAGGAGAGACCCAGTACTTC. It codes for CASSWASNLLGETQYF.